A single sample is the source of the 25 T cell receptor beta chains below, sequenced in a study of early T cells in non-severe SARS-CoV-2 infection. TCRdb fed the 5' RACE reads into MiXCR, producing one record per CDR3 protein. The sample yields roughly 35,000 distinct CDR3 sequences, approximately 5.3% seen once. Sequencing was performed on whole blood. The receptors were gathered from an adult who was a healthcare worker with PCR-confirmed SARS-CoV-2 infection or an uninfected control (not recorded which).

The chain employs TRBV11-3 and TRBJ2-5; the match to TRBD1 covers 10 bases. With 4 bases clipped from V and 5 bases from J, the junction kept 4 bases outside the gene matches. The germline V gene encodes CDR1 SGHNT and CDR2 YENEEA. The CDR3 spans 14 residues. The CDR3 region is CASSSRTGGETQYF. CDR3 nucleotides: TGTGCCAGCAGCTCCCGGACAGGGGGGGAGACCCAGTACTTC.

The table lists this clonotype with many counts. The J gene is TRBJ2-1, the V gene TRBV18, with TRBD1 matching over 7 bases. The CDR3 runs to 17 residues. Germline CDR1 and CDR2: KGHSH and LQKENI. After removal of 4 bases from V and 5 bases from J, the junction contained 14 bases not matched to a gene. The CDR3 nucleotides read TGTGCCAGCTCACACCCACTCCGACAGGGCACCCACAATGAGCAGTTCTTC. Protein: CASSHPLRQGTHNEQFF.

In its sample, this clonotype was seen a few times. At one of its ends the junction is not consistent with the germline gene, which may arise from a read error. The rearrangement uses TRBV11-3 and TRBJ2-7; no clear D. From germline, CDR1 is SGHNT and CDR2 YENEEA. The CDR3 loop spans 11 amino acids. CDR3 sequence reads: CASTPGPVDCF. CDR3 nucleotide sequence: TGTGCCAGCACCCCAGGACCGGTTGATTGCTTC.

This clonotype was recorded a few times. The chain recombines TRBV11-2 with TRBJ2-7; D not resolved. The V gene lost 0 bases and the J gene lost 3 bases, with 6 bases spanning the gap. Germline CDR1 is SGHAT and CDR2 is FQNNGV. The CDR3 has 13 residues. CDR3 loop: CASSLDRNYEQYF. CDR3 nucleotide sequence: TGTGCCAGCAGCTTAGACAGAAACTACGAGCAGTACTTC.

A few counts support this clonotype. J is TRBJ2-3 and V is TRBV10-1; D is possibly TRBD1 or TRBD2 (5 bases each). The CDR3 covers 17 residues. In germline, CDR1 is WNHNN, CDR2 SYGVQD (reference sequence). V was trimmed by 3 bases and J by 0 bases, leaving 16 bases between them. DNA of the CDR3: TGCGCCAGCAGTGATATGAGGGACCCCCGAAGCACAGATACGCAGTATTTT. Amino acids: CASSDMRDPRSTDTQYF.

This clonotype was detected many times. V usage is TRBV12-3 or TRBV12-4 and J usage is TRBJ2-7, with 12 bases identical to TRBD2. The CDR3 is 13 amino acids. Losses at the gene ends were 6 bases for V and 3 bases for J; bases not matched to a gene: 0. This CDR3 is CASRTSGGYEQYF. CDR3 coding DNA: TGTGCCAGCAGGACTAGCGGGGGCTACGAGCAGTACTTC.

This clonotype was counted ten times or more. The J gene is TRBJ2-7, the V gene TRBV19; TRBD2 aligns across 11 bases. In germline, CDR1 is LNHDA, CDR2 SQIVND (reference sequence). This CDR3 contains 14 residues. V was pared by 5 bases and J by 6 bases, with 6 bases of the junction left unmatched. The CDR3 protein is CASSAGTSGLEQYF. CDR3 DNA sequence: TGTGCCAGTAGTGCCGGGACTAGCGGTCTCGAGCAGTACTTC.

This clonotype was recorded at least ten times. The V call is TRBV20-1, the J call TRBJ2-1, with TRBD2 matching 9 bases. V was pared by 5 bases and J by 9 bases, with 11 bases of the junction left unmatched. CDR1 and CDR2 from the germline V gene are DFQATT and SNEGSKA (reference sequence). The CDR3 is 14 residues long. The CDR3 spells CSARGLAGVGEQFF. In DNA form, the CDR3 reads TGCAGTGCTCGGGGGTTAGCGGGAGTAGGTGAGCAGTTCTTC.

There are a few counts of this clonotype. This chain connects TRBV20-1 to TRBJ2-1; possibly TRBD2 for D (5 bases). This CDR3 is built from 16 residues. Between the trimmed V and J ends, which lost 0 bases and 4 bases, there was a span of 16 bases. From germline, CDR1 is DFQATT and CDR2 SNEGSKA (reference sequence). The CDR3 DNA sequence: TGCAGTGCTAGAGATCCCAGCGGAACCAAGTACAATGAGCAGTTCTTC. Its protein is CSARDPSGTKYNEQFF.

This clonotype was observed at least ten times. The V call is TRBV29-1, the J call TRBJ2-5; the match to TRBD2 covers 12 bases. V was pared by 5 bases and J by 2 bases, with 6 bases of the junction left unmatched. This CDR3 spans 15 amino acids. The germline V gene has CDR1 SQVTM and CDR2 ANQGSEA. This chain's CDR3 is CSVRPGLAGQETQYF. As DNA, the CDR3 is TGCAGCGTTCGCCCGGGACTAGCGGGTCAAGAGACCCAGTACTTC.

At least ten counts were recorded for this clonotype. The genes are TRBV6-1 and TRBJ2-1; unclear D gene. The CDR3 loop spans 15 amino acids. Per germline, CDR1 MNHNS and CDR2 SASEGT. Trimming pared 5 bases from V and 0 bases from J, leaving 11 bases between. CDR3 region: CASSSDWGSYNEQFF. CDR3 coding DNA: TGTGCCAGCAGTTCTGACTGGGGCTCCTACAATGAGCAGTTCTTC.

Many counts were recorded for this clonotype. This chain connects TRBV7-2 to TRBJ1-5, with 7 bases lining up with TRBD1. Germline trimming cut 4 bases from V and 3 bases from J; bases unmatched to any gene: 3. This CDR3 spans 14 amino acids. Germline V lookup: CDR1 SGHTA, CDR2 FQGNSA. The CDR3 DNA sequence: TGTGCCAGCAGCTCTACAGGGGCCAATCAGCCCCAGCATTTT. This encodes CASSSTGANQPQHF. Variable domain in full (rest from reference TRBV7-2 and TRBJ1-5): GAGVSQSPSNKVTEKGKDVELRCDPISGHTALYWYRQSLGQGLEFLIYFQGNSAPDKSGLPSDRFSAERTGGSVSTLTIQRTQQEDSAVYLCASSSTGANQPQHFGDGTRLSIL.

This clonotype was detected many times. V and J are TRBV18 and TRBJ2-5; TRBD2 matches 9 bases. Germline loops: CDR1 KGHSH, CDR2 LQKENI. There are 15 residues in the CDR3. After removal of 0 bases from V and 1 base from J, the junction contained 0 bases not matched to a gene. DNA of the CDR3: TGTGCCAGCTCACCACCAGCGGGGGGCCAAGAGACCCAGTACTTC. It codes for CASSPPAGGQETQYF. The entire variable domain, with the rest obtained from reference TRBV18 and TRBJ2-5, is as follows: NAGVMQNPRHLVRRRGQEARLRCSPMKGHSHVYWYRQLPEEGLKFMVYLQKENIIDESGMPKERFSAEFPKEGPSILRIQQVVRGDSAAYFCASSPPAGGQETQYFGPGTRLLVL.

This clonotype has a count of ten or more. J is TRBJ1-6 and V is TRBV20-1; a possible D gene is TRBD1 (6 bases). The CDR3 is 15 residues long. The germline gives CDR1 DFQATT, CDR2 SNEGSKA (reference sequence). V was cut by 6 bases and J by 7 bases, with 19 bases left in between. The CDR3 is CSAVDSSKGNSPLHF. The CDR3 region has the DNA TGCAGTGCCGTGGACAGCTCGAAGGGCAATTCACCCCTCCACTTT.

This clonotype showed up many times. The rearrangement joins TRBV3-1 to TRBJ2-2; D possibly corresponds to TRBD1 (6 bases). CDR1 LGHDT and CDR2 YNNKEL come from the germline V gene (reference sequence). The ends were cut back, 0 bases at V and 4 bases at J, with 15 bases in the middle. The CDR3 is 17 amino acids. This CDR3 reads CASSQDQRLGGTGELFF. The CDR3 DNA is TGTGCCAGCAGCCAAGATCAGCGTCTAGGGGGCACCGGGGAGCTGTTTTTT.

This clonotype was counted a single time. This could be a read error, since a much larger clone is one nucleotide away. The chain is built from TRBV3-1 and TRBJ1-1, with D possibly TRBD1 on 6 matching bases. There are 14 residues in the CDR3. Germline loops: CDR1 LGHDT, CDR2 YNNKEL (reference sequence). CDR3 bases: TGTACCAGCAGCCAAGATCGTAGGGGGACTGAAGCTTTCTTT. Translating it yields CTSSQDRRGTEAFF.

CDR3 sequence reads: CASSLLGVGEQFF. The CDR3 DNA sequence: TGTGCCAGCAGTTTGCTAGGCGTGGGTGAGCAGTTCTTC. J is TRBJ2-1 and V is TRBV12-3 or TRBV12-4; D is uncertain. Trimming removed 3 bases at V and 9 bases at J, with 12 bases between. The CDR3 spans 13 residues.

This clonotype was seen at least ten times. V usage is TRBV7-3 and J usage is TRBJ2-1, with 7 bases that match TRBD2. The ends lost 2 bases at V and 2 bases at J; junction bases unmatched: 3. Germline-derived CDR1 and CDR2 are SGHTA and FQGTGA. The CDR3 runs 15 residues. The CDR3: CASSLSSGPYNEQFF. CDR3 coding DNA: TGTGCCAGCAGCTTATCTAGCGGACCCTACAATGAGCAGTTCTTC. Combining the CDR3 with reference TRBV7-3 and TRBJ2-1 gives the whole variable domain GAGVSQTPSNKVTEKGKYVELRCDPISGHTALYWYRQSLGQGPEFLIYFQGTGAADDSGLPNDRFFAVRPEGSVSTLKIQRTERGDSAVYLCASSLSSGPYNEQFFGPGTRLTVL.

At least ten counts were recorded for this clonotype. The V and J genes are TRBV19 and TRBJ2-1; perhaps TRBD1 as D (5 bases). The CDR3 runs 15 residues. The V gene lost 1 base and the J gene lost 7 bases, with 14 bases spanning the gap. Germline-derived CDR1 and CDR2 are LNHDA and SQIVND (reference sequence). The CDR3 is CASSIAAPQGNEQFF. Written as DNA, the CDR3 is TGTGCCAGTAGTATAGCAGCTCCCCAGGGAAATGAGCAGTTCTTC.

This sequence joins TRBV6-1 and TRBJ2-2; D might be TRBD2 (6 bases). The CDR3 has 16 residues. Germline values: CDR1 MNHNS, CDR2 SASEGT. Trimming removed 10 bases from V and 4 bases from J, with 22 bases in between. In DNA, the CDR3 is TGTGCCATCCGCGACCATACTAGGGACTTCACCGGGGAGCTGTTTTTT. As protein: CAIRDHTRDFTGELFF.

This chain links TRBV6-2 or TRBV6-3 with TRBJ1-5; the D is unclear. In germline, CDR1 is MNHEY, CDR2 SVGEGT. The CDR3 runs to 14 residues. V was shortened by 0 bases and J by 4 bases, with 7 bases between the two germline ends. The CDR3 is CASSYSSGNQPQHF. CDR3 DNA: TGTGCCAGCAGTTACTCATCGGGGAATCAGCCCCAGCATTTT.

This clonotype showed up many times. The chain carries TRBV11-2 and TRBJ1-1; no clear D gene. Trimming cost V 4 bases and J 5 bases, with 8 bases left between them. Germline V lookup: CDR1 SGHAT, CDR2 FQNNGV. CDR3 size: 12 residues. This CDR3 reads CASSSTATEAFF. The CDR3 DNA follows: TGTGCCAGCAGCTCAACAGCAACTGAAGCTTTCTTT. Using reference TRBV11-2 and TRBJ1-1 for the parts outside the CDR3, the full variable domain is EAGVAQSPRYKIIEKRQSVAFWCNPISGHATLYWYQQILGQGPKLLIQFQNNGVVDDSQLPKDRFSAERLKGVDSTLKIQPAKLEDSAVYLCASSSTATEAFFGQGTRLTVV.

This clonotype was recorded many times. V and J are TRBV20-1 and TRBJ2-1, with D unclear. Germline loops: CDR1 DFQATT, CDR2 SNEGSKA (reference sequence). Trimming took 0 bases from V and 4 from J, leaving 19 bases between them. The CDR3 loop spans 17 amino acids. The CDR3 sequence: CSARDRVPVRIYNEQFF. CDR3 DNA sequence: TGCAGTGCTAGAGATAGGGTCCCCGTTCGAATTTACAATGAGCAGTTCTTC.

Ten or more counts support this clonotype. The CDR3 DNA follows: TGTGCCAGCAGCCTCTCGGCAGGGGGCTTTAGCACAGATACGCAGTATTTT. It translates to CASSLSAGGFSTDTQYF. The chain combines TRBV14 with TRBJ2-3; 8 nucleotides align to TRBD1. J was trimmed by 0 bases and V by 4 bases; bases with no gene match: 9. This CDR3 is 17 amino acids long. The germline gives CDR1 SGHDN, CDR2 FVKESK.

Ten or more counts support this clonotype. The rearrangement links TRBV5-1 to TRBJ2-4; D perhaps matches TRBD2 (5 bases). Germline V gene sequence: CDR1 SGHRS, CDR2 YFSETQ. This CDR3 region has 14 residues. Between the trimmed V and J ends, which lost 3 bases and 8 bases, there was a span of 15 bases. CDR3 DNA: TGCGCCAGCAGCTCAAGGGAGCCGACGGACATTCAGTACTTC. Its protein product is CASSSREPTDIQYF. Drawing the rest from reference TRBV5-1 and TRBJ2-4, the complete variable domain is KAGVTQTPRYLIKTRGQQVTLSCSPISGHRSVSWYQQTPGQGLQFLFEYFSETQRNKGNFPGRFSGRQFSNSRSEMNVSTLELGDSALYLCASSSREPTDIQYFGAGTRLSVL.